What follows are 25 T cell receptor beta chains derived from one specimen sequenced in a study of OX40 agonist ivuxolimab in advanced cancers. Produced via immunoSEQ multiplex PCR; TCRdb's table is partial and in-frame only. The repertoire includes 90,000 to 150,000 clones, 80% to 90% of them detected once, and around 0.57% sits in the top ten. The sequencing here drew on CD4+ or CD8+ T cells sorted from blood, taken in a trial of the OX40 agonist ivuxolimab. The receptor source for this set is an adult with an advanced solid tumor such as melanoma, head and neck, liver or kidney cancer.

This chain joins TRBV19 and TRBJ2-2; 8 nucleotides line up with TRBD2. Unmatched junction bases numbered 0, after V lost 0 bases and J lost 0 bases. Germline loops: CDR1 LNHDA, CDR2 SQIVND (reference sequence). The CDR3 has 16 amino acids. The chain's CDR3 is CASSIELAANTGELFF. DNA of the CDR3: TGTGCCAGTAGTATAGAACTAGCGGCGAACACCGGGGAGCTGTTTTTT.

This chain uses TRBV28 with TRBJ2-6; 7 bases align to TRBD1. This CDR3 spans 17 amino acids. Per the germline V gene, CDR1 is MDHEN and CDR2 is SYDVKM. Losses at the gene ends were 3 bases for V and 2 bases for J; bases not matched to a gene: 7. The CDR3 region is CASSFRTGKAGANVLTF. The CDR3 bases are TGTGCCAGCAGTTTCCGGACAGGAAAGGCTGGGGCCAACGTCCTGACTTTC.

The chain employs TRBV6-6 and TRBJ1-1; 7 bases fit TRBD1. The CDR3 length is 14 residues. The V segment lost 2 bases and the J segment 5 bases; nucleotides outside the gene matches: 5. Germline CDR1 and CDR2: MNHNY and SVGAGI (reference sequence). This CDR3 reads CASSYEGAATEAFF. The DNA for the CDR3 is TGTGCCAGCAGTTACGAGGGGGCGGCAACTGAAGCTTTCTTT.

This clone has a handful of counts. The chain combines TRBV25-1 with TRBJ1-1; the D is unclear. The V end lost 6 bases, the J end lost 0 bases, and 8 bases lay between the germline ends. Germline lookup yields CDR1 MGHDK and CDR2 SYGVNS. The CDR3 runs 13 residues. CDR3 in amino acids: CASRGYVNTEAFF. CDR3 DNA: TGTGCCAGCAGGGGGTACGTGAACACTGAAGCTTTCTTT.

This clone was detected once. The chain's CDR3 is CASSNRGNTEAFF. CDR3 nucleotide sequence: TGTGCCAGTAGCAACAGGGGTAACACTGAAGCTTTCTTT. The genes are TRBV19 and TRBJ1-1; 7 bases are a match to TRBD1. CDR3 length: 13 residues. V trimming: 6 bases; J trimming: 2 bases; junction bases outside the gene matches: 3. In germline, CDR1 is LNHDA, CDR2 SQIVND (reference sequence).

The chain carries TRBV5-1 and TRBJ2-7, with D maybe TRBD2 (5 bases). Germline V lookup: CDR1 SGHRS, CDR2 YFSETQ. Trimming shortened V by 2 bases and J by 1 base, and 10 bases separated the two germline ends. The CDR3 has 14 amino acids. DNA for the CDR3: TGCGCCAGCAGCTTAGCAGGACTTTCCTACGAGCAGTACTTC. This sequence encodes CASSLAGLSYEQYF.

V and J are TRBV28 and TRBJ2-7, with D maybe TRBD2 (6 bases). V was trimmed by 6 bases and J by 5 bases, leaving 11 bases between them. This CDR3 has 12 residues. Looked up from germline, CDR1 is MDHEN and CDR2 is SYDVKM. The CDR3 reads CASRSGVNEQYF. The CDR3 bases are TGTGCCAGCAGGTCGGGGGTCAACGAGCAGTACTTC.

The chain employs TRBV13 and TRBJ1-1; no definite D call. Deletions cut 1 base from V and 0 bases from J, with 15 bases between. Germline CDR1 is PRHDT and CDR2 is FYEKMQ (reference sequence). The CDR3 runs to 17 residues. CDR3 in amino acids: CASSLVLGSSMNTEAFF. CDR3 coding DNA: TGTGCCAGCAGCTTAGTTTTAGGCTCTTCCATGAACACTGAAGCTTTCTTT.

This clone was seen only once. The V and J genes are TRBV5-1 and TRBJ2-5; 11 positions agree with TRBD1. There are 16 residues in the CDR3. Germline loops: CDR1 SGHRS, CDR2 YFSETQ. Losses at the gene ends were 5 bases for V and 4 bases for J; bases not matched to a gene: 10. The CDR3 protein is CASRRGQGVRIETQYF. As DNA, the CDR3 is TGCGCCAGCAGAAGGGGACAGGGGGTTCGCATAGAGACCCAGTACTTC. Drawing the rest from reference TRBV5-1 and TRBJ2-5, the complete variable domain is KAGVTQTPRYLIKTRGQQVTLSCSPISGHRSVSWYQQTPGQGLQFLFEYFSETQRNKGNFPGRFSGRQFSNSRSEMNVSTLELGDSALYLCASRRGQGVRIETQYFGPGTRLLVL.

This sequence joins TRBV25-1 and TRBJ2-2; TRBD2 matches 13 bases. J lost 7 bases, V lost 5 bases, and 7 bases had no gene match. The CDR3 is made up of 16 amino acids. Germline V CDR1 and CDR2: MGHDK, SYGVNS. The CDR3 bases are TGTGCCAGCAGTCCGACTAGCGGGGGGCTAAGCGGGGAGCTGTTTTTT. As protein: CASSPTSGGLSGELFF.

The chain is built from TRBV27 and TRBJ2-5, with TRBD2 identical over 7 bases. CDR3 length equals 16 residues. Germline CDR1 MNHEY, CDR2 SMNVEV (reference sequence). The V and J ends lost 5 bases and 5 bases, in that order; junction bases with no gene match: 14. CDR3 amino acids: CASSPRRAGPRETQYF. The CDR3 nucleotides read TGTGCCAGCAGTCCTCGACGAGCGGGGCCAAGGGAGACCCAGTACTTC.

The CDR3 loop is CASSLDSSPSTQYF. Written as DNA, the CDR3 is TGTGCCAGCAGCTTGGACAGTTCACCTTCGACGCAGTATTTT. V and J are TRBV5-4 and TRBJ2-3, with D uncertain. The CDR3 sequence is 14 residues long. Per the germline V gene, CDR1 is SGHNT and CDR2 is YYREEE (reference sequence). With 0 bases removed from V and 9 bases from J, the gap between germline ends came to 14 bases.

The chain combines TRBV4-2 with TRBJ1-6, with 7 bases identical to TRBD1. Trimming took 5 bases from V and 4 from J; bases not matched to a gene: 5. The CDR3 runs to 15 residues. Germline lookup yields CDR1 LGHNA and CDR2 YNFKEQ. CDR3 DNA: TGTGCCAGCAGCGAAACAGGGGATTATAATTCACCCCTCCACTTT. It is translated as CASSETGDYNSPLHF.

The chain links TRBV30 to TRBJ1-1; D possibly corresponds to TRBD1 (6 bases). There are 13 residues in the CDR3. CDR1 and CDR2 (germline): GTSNPN, SVGIG (reference sequence). V gave up 3 bases and J gave up 1 base, with 9 bases separating them. The CDR3 sequence: CAWSRTANTEAFF. The CDR3 region has the DNA TGTGCCTGGAGCCGGACAGCGAACACTGAAGCTTTCTTT.

This clone was detected once. The chain has TRBV6-1 and TRBJ1-1; 8 nucleotides align to TRBD1. The trim removed 2 bases at V and 5 bases at J, leaving 4 bases unmatched. This CDR3 has 14 amino acids. CDR1 is MNHNS and CDR2 is SASEGT in the germline V gene. The CDR3 DNA reads TGTGCCAGCAGTGAAACAGGGGGTAGGACTGAAGCTTTCTTT. Translating gives CASSETGGRTEAFF.

The V gene is TRBV5-1, the J gene TRBJ2-3; maybe TRBD1 (6 bases). Germline CDR1 and CDR2: SGHRS and YFSETQ. The V and J ends lost 1 base and 3 bases respectively, with 18 bases between them. This CDR3 has 17 amino acids. The CDR3 nucleotides read TGCGCCAGCAGCTTGTCTGGGGGCGCAGGGGTAACAGATACGCAGTATTTT. Protein sequence: CASSLSGGAGVTDTQYF.

The rearrangement uses TRBV30 and TRBJ2-4; a weak D match, TRBD2 (5 bases). Germline V CDR1 and CDR2: GTSNPN, SVGIG (reference sequence). The CDR3 extends over 12 amino acids. V was clipped by 2 bases and J by 9 bases, with 11 bases between them. CDR3 residues: CAWSRVGSIQYF. The CDR3 DNA reads as TGTGCCTGGAGTCGAGTTGGGAGCATTCAGTACTTC.

This chain uses TRBV9 with TRBJ2-2; tentatively, D is TRBD1 or TRBD2 (5 bases each). The ends were cut back, 0 bases at V and 6 bases at J, with 9 bases in the middle. The CDR3 extends over 14 amino acids. Germline lookup yields CDR1 SGDLS and CDR2 YYNGEE. The CDR3 region is CASSVAGTAGELFF. The CDR3 DNA follows: TGTGCCAGCAGCGTAGCAGGGACGGCCGGGGAGCTGTTTTTT. Full variable domain (outside the CDR3, taken from reference TRBV9 and TRBJ2-2): DSGVTQTPKHLITATGQRVTLRCSPRSGDLSVYWYQQSLDQGLQFLIQYYNGEERAKGNILERFSAQQFPDLHSELNLSSLELGDSALYFCASSVAGTAGELFFGEGSRLTVL.

This rearrangement joins TRBV28 to TRBJ1-2; D gene unclear. V shed 3 bases and J shed 2 bases, with 7 bases lying between them. CDR1 is MDHEN, CDR2 SYDVKM, per germline. The CDR3 extends over 13 amino acids. CDR3 in amino acids: CASSLDFNYGYTF. CDR3 DNA: TGTGCCAGCAGTTTGGACTTCAACTATGGCTACACCTTC.

The chain combines TRBV18 with TRBJ1-3; D is unresolved. Per germline, CDR1 KGHSH and CDR2 LQKENI. The CDR3 is 15 residues long. V lost 0 bases to trimming and J lost 2 bases, with 8 bases between them. The CDR3: CASSPPGSTGNTIYF. The CDR3 DNA reads as TGTGCCAGCTCACCACCGGGGAGTACTGGAAACACCATATATTTT. The full variable domain, rest sourced from reference TRBV18 and TRBJ1-3, is NAGVMQNPRHLVRRRGQEARLRCSPMKGHSHVYWYRQLPEEGLKFMVYLQKENIIDESGMPKERFSAEFPKEGPSILRIQQVVRGDSAAYFCASSPPGSTGNTIYFGEGSWLTVV.

V and J are TRBV18 and TRBJ2-7; perhaps TRBD2 as D (5 bases). CDR3 size: 16 residues. Deletions cut 3 bases from V and 0 bases from J, with 15 bases between. CDR1 is KGHSH, CDR2 LQKENI, per germline. Here the CDR3 reads CASSPEGPSISYEQYF. The DNA for the CDR3 is TGTGCCAGCTCACCCGAGGGCCCTTCAATCTCCTACGAGCAGTACTTC.

The V and J genes are TRBV7-2 and TRBJ2-3; 14 bases agree with TRBD2. The trim removed 5 bases at V and 4 bases at J, leaving 5 bases unmatched. Germline assignment: CDR1 SGHTA and CDR2 FQGNSA. The CDR3 length is 16 residues. CDR3 amino acids: CASSRRLAGGADTQYF. The CDR3 nucleotides are TGTGCCAGCAGCCGCCGACTAGCGGGGGGGGCAGATACGCAGTATTTT.

This chain connects TRBV11-2 to TRBJ2-7; D is ambiguous. This CDR3 contains 16 residues. The ends were cut back, 7 bases at V and 4 bases at J, with 23 bases in the middle. The germline CDR1 and CDR2 sequences are SGHAT and FQNNGV. CDR3 residues: CASTPLWVAGWYEQYF. The CDR3 region has the DNA TGTGCCAGCACCCCCCTCTGGGTCGCTGGTTGGTACGAGCAGTACTTC. The complete variable domain, with remaining parts taken from reference TRBV11-2 and TRBJ2-7, reads EAGVAQSPRYKIIEKRQSVAFWCNPISGHATLYWYQQILGQGPKLLIQFQNNGVVDDSQLPKDRFSAERLKGVDSTLKIQPAKLEDSAVYLCASTPLWVAGWYEQYFGPGTRLTVT.

The CDR3 reads CASKYKGNSNQPQHF. DNA of the CDR3: TGTGCCAGCAAGTATAAGGGAAATAGCAATCAGCCCCAGCATTTT. The chain joins TRBV28 to TRBJ1-5; D call uncertain. V was trimmed by 7 bases and J by 0 bases, leaving 13 bases between them. Germline values: CDR1 MDHEN, CDR2 SYDVKM. The CDR3 is 15 residues long.

The chain has TRBV7-2 and TRBJ2-1, with TRBD2 matching 12 bases. The CDR3 is 15 amino acids. CDR1 SGHTA and CDR2 FQGNSA come from the germline V gene. V gave up 3 bases and J gave up 7 bases; unmatched junction bases: 4. The CDR3: CASSLASGGGNEQFF. CDR3 nucleotide sequence: TGTGCCAGCAGCTTGGCTAGCGGGGGGGGAAATGAGCAGTTCTTC.